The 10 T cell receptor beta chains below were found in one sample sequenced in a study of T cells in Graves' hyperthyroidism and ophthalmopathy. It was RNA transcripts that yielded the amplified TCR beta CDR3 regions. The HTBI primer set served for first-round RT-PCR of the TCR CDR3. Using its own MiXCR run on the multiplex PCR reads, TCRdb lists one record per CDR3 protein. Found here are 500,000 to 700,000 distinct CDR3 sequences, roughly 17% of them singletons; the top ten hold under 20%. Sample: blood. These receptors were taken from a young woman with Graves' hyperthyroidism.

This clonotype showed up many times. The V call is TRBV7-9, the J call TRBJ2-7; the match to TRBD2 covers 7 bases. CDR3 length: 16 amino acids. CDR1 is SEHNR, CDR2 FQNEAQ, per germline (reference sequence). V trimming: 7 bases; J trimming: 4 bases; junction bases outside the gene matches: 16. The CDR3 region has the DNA TGTGCCAGCACCCACGGGGCAGGGAGGGCGGTTTACGAGCAGTACTTC. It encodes CASTHGAGRAVYEQYF.

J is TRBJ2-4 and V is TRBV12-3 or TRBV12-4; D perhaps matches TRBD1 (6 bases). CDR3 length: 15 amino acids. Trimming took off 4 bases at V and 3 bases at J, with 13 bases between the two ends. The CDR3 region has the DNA TGTGCCAGCAGTTCCTACAGGGAAGGCAAAAACATTCAGTACTTC. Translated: CASSSYREGKNIQYF.

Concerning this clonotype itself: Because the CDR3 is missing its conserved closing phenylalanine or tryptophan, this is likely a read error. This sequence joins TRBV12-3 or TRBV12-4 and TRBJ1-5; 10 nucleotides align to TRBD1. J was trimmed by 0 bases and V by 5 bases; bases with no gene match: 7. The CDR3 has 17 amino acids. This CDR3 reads CASSPWTGGNSNQPQHL. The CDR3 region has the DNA TGTGCCAGCAGTCCCTGGACAGGGGGAAATAGCAATCAGCCCCAGCATCTT.

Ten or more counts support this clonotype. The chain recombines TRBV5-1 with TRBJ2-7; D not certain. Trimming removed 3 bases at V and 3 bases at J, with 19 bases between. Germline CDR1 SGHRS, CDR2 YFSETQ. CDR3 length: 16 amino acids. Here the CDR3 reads CASSSGLKPLHYEQYF. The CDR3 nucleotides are TGCGCCAGCAGCTCCGGCTTGAAGCCTCTACACTACGAGCAGTACTTC. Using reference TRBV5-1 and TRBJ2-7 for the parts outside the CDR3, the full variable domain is KAGVTQTPRYLIKTRGQQVTLSCSPISGHRSVSWYQQTPGQGLQFLFEYFSETQRNKGNFPGRFSGRQFSNSRSEMNVSTLELGDSALYLCASSSGLKPLHYEQYFGPGTRLTVT.

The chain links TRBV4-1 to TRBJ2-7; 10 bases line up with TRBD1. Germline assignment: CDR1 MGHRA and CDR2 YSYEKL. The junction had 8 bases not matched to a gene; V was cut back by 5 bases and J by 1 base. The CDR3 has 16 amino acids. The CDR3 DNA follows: TGCGCCAGCAGCGCCCCCCCGGGACAGGGGTCCTACGAGCAGTACTTC. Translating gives CASSAPPGQGSYEQYF.

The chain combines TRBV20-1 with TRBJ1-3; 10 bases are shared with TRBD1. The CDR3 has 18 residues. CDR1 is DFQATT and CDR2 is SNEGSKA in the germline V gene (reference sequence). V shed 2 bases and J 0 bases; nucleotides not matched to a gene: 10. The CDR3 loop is CSARRGQGVTLSGNTIYF. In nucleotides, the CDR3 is TGCAGTGCTAGACGCGGACAGGGGGTAACGCTCTCTGGAAACACCATATATTTT.

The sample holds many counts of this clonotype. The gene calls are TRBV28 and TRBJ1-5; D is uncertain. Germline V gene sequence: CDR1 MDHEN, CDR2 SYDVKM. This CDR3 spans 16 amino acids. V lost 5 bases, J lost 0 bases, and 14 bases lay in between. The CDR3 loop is CASSPTGGYSNQPQHF. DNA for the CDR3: TGTGCCAGCAGTCCGACGGGCGGTTATAGCAATCAGCCCCAGCATTTT. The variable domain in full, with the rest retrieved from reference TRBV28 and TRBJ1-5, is DVKVTQSSRYLVKRTGEKVFLECVQDMDHENMFWYRQDPGLGLRLIYFSYDVKMKEKGDIPEGYSVSREKKERFSLILESASTNQTSMYLCASSPTGGYSNQPQHFGDGTRLSIL.

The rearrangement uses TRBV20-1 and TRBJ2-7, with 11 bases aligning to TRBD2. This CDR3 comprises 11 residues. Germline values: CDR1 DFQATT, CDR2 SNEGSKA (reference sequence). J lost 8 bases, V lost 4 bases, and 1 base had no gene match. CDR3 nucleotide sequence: TGCAGTGCTACTAGCGGGGGGAAGCAGTACTTC. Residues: CSATSGGKQYF.

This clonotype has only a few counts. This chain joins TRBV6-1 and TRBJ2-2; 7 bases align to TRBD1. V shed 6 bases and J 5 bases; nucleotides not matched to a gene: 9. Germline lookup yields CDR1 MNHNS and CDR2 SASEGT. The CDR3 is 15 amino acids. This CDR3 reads CASRPGQPVTGELFF. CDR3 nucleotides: TGTGCCAGCAGACCGGGACAGCCGGTTACCGGGGAGCTGTTTTTT.

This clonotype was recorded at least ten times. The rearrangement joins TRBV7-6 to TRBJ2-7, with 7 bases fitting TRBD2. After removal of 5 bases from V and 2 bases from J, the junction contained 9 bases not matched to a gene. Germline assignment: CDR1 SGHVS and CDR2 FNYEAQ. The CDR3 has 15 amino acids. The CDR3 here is CASSPWGEGPYEQYF. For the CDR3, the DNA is TGTGCCAGCAGCCCGTGGGGGGAGGGCCCCTACGAGCAGTACTTC. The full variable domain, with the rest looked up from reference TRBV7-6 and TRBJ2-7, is GAGVSQSPRYKVTKRGQDVALRCDPISGHVSLYWYRQALGQGPEFLTYFNYEAQQDKSGLPNDRFSAERPEGSISTLTIQRTEQRDSAMYRCASSPWGEGPYEQYFGPGTRLTVT.